These T cell receptor beta chains were read from a single sample in a study of T cells after somatic rescue of genetic block. Sequencing was performed with immunoSEQ multiplex PCR; in TCRdb, only in-frame clones are kept and a portion is missing. The sample holds over 55,000 clones, about 92% seen once. Source material: peripheral blood mononuclear cells (PBMCs). All receptors come from a man aged 35-49 years. The CDR3 runs from the conserved cysteine through the conserved F or W. A D gene is named only where the DNA matches it firmly. Clone size is stated in some rows and not others, as once, few, many or a class when expanded.

V,length,size,J,D,CDR3,DNA
TRBV2,15,.,TRBJ1-5,TRBD1,CASRLDRGAGQPQHF,TGTGCCAGCAGATTAGACAGGGGTGCGGGTCAGCCCCAGCATTTT
TRBV6-1,14,.,TRBJ2-2,TRBD1,CATVGQGASGELFF,TGTGCCACCGTGGGACAGGGGGCCTCCGGGGAGCTGTTTTTT
TRBV2,13,few,TRBJ1-5,.,CASSDRGYQPQHF,TGTGCCAGCAGTGACAGGGGCTATCAGCCCCAGCATTTT
TRBV5-4,16,.,TRBJ2-3,.,CASSPSGKGSTDTQYF,TGTGCCAGCAGCCCCAGCGGAAAAGGTAGCACAGATACGCAGTATTTT
TRBV7-6,15,.,TRBJ2-4,.,CASSPIPGVKNIQYF,TGTGCCAGCAGCCCAATACCCGGAGTTAAAAACATTCAGTACTTC
TRBV6-6,15,.,TRBJ2-1,.,CASSWTTSAYNEQFF,TGTGCCAGCAGTTGGACAACCTCGGCCTACAATGAGCAGTTCTTC
TRBV19,15,.,TRBJ2-2,TRBD2,CASNLNSGTGGELFF,TGTGCCAGTAACCTGAATAGCGGGACGGGCGGGGAGCTGTTTTTT
TRBV5-6,15,once,TRBJ2-1,TRBD1,CASSRTGGKYNEQFF,TGTGCCAGCAGCCGGACAGGGGGCAAATACAATGAGCAGTTCTTC
TRBV28,11,.,TRBJ1-2,.,CASSFRGGYTF,TGTGCCAGCAGTTTTAGGGGCGGCTACACCTTC
TRBV5-4,13,once,TRBJ2-3,.,CASSLQGTDTQYF,TGTGCCAGCAGCTTACAGGGAACAGATACGCAGTATTTT
TRBV6-1,14,few,TRBJ2-5,.,CASSGGTLQETQYF,TGTGCCAGCAGTGGCGGGACACTGCAAGAGACCCAGTACTTC
TRBV27,14,once,TRBJ2-7,TRBD1,CASSLWDRDGEQYF,TGTGCCAGCAGTTTATGGGACAGGGATGGCGAGCAGTACTTC
TRBV5-1,15,few,TRBJ2-7,TRBD2,CASSLEGGAGVEQYF,TGCGCCAGCAGCTTGGAGGGTGGAGCGGGAGTCGAGCAGTACTTC
TRBV7-2,17,.,TRBJ1-1,TRBD1,CASSLGRVTGAGTEAFF,TGTGCCAGCAGCTTAGGGAGGGTGACAGGGGCGGGCACTGAAGCTTTCTTT
TRBV5-1,14,.,TRBJ2-3,.,CASSWRRDTDTQYF,TGCGCCAGCAGCTGGAGGCGGGACACAGATACGCAGTATTTT
TRBV6-6,13,.,TRBJ2-7,TRBD1,CASAGQGTDEQYF,TGTGCCAGCGCCGGACAGGGGACCGACGAGCAGTACTTC
TRBV4-1,17,.,TRBJ1-1,.,CASSQAARTIGSTEAFF,TGCGCCAGCAGCCAAGCAGCTAGGACAATCGGATCCACTGAAGCTTTCTTT
TRBV15,14,.,TRBJ2-3,.,CATSRDKSSDTQYF,TGTGCCACCAGCAGAGATAAGAGTTCAGATACGCAGTATTTT
TRBV10-3,13,.,TRBJ2-7,.,CAISEVGPYEQYF,TGTGCCATCAGTGAAGTGGGCCCGTACGAGCAGTACTTC
TRBV19,16,.,TRBJ1-5,TRBD1,CASTGQGILGNQPQHF,TGTGCCAGCACGGGACAGGGTATTCTGGGCAATCAGCCCCAGCATTTT
TRBV7-3,14,once,TRBJ2-5,.,CASSLIGGQETQYF,TGTGCCAGCAGCTTAATAGGGGGACAAGAGACCCAGTACTTC
TRBV7-9,15,few,TRBJ2-3,.,CASSLVTGRGDTQYF,TGTGCCAGCAGCTTAGTAACCGGCCGGGGGGATACGCAGTATTTT
TRBV6-6,13,.,TRBJ2-3,.,CASSSQGTDTQYF,TGTGCCAGCAGTTCACAGGGAACAGATACGCAGTATTTT
TRBV29-1,12,.,TRBJ1-2,.,CSVEDRGPGYTF,TGCAGCGTTGAAGATCGAGGTCCTGGCTACACCTTC
TRBV5-1,11,.,TRBJ2-3,.,CASSETDTQYF,TGCGCCAGCAGCGAGACAGATACGCAGTATTTT
TRBV6-6,12,.,TRBJ2-2,.,CASTKKNGELFF,TGTGCCAGCACCAAGAAGAACGGGGAGCTGTTTTTT
TRBV19,18,.,TRBJ2-3,.,CASSIAPGHSEGTDTQYF,TGTGCCAGTAGTATAGCCCCAGGACACTCAGAGGGCACAGATACGCAGTATTTT
TRBV6-6,12,.,TRBJ1-4,TRBD1,CASTKSDRGLFF,TGTGCCAGCACCAAATCGGACAGGGGGCTGTTTTTT
TRBV5-1,17,.,TRBJ1-1,.,CASSLAQGARRNTEAFF,TGCGCCAGCAGCTTGGCCCAGGGCGCAAGGAGGAACACTGAAGCTTTCTTT
TRBV4-1,18,.,TRBJ1-5,TRBD1,CASSQDCAGGVCNQPQHF,TGCGCCAGCAGCCAAGACTGTGCAGGGGGCGTTTGCAATCAGCCCCAGCATTTT
TRBV6-5,15,.,TRBJ2-3,TRBD2,CASRPGLAGVDTQYF,TGTGCCAGCCGTCCGGGACTAGCGGGAGTCGATACGCAGTATTTT
TRBV27,14,.,TRBJ1-2,TRBD1,CASSRDRGLGGYTF,TGTGCCAGCAGTAGAGACAGGGGGCTAGGGGGCTACACCTTC
TRBV9,15,.,TRBJ2-7,.,CASSVGGGGAWEQYF,TGTGCCAGCAGCGTAGGAGGAGGGGGCGCGTGGGAGCAGTACTTC
TRBV19,14,.,TRBJ1-2,TRBD1,CASSKGTVDYGYTF,TGTGCCAGTAGTAAAGGGACAGTGGATTATGGCTACACCTTC
TRBV27,13,.,TRBJ1-1,.,CASSFPGGTEAFF,TGTGCCAGCAGTTTCCCCGGGGGGACTGAAGCTTTCTTT
TRBV19,15,.,TRBJ1-4,TRBD1,CASSAQTGTNEKLFF,TGTGCCAGTAGTGCCCAGACAGGGACTAATGAAAAACTGTTTTTT
TRBV5-6,12,.,TRBJ2-5,.,CASSLGFREQYF,TGTGCCAGCAGCTTGGGTTTTCGGGAGCAGTACTTC
TRBV7-9,15,.,TRBJ2-3,.,CASRPGFFKGDTQYF,TGTGCCAGCAGGCCGGGCTTTTTCAAGGGGGATACGCAGTATTTT
TRBV19,13,.,TRBJ2-5,.,CASSMLHEETQYF,TGTGCCAGTAGTATGTTGCACGAAGAGACCCAGTACTTC
TRBV11-2,16,.,TRBJ2-5,.,CASSLWLEGSQETQYF,TGTGCCAGCAGCTTATGGTTAGAGGGGAGCCAAGAGACCCAGTACTTC
TRBV19,14,.,TRBJ2-7,.,CASSIQVQSKEQYF,TGTGCCAGTAGTATTCAGGTGCAGTCGAAGGAGCAGTACTTC
TRBV4-3,13,once,TRBJ2-3,.,CASSQDSTDTQYF,TGCGCCAGCAGCCAAGATAGCACAGATACGCAGTATTTT
TRBV7-9,16,.,TRBJ2-1,TRBD1,CASSPRTGGRYNEQFF,TGTGCCAGCAGCCCCAGGACAGGGGGCCGTTACAATGAGCAGTTCTTC
TRBV7-9,14,.,TRBJ2-5,.,CASSLSQGSETQYF,TGTGCCAGCAGCTTAAGCCAGGGGTCGGAGACCCAGTACTTC
TRBV19,13,.,TRBJ2-1,.,CASSIDLVGRQFF,TGTGCCAGTAGTATAGATCTGGTCGGACGTCAGTTCTTC
TRBV27,14,.,TRBJ1-1,.,CASSSNLMGTEAFF,TGTGCCAGCAGTTCAAACCTCATGGGCACTGAAGCTTTCTTT